The 13 T cell receptor beta chains below all came from one sample that was sequenced in a study of control samples from healthy donors and cancer patients. The table came from immunoSEQ multiplex PCR; TCRdb's copy has only in-frame clones and leaves some out. The sample lists 100,000 to 150,000 clones; 90% were seen once. Sequencing used blood. The receptor source for this set is a man aged 18 to 30 in good health.

This CDR3 reads CASSQVGVGGYTF. The CDR3 DNA follows: TGTGCCAGCAGCCAAGTAGGGGTGGGTGGCTACACCTTC. This rearrangement joins TRBV3-1 (or the pseudogene TRBV3-2) to TRBJ1-2; D may be TRBD1 (5 bases). CDR1 and CDR2 (germline): LGHDT, YNNKEL (reference sequence). Trimming stripped 1 base from V and 7 bases from J, with 10 bases between. The CDR3 covers 13 residues.

The chain uses TRBV10-3 and TRBJ2-7; D gene ambiguous. The CDR3 length is 14 residues. V was cut by 2 bases and J by 8 bases, with 16 bases left in between. Germline-derived CDR1 and CDR2 are ENHRY and SYGVKD. CDR3 nucleotide sequence: TGTGCCATCAGTGAGGCGGCGACAACGCAGAAGCAGTACGTC. This translates into CAISEAATTQKQYV.

This chain connects TRBV5-8 to TRBJ2-1; the D gene could be TRBD1 or TRBD2 (5 bases each). Germline CDR1 is SGHTS and CDR2 is YDEGEE. The CDR3 has 15 amino acids. With 0 bases removed from V and 8 bases from J, the gap between germline ends came to 15 bases. The CDR3 is CASSLAGTLLYEQFF. In nucleotides, the CDR3 is TGTGCCAGCAGCTTGGCCGGGACCCTTTTGTATGAGCAGTTCTTC.

The chain couples TRBV6-1 to TRBJ2-7, with 9 bases lining up with TRBD1. Trimming took 2 bases from V and 0 from J; bases not matched to a gene: 5. CDR1 is MNHNS, CDR2 SASEGT, per germline. This CDR3 comprises 16 residues. The CDR3 protein is CASSEFGTGSSYEQYF. CDR3 in DNA: TGTGCCAGCAGTGAATTTGGGACAGGGTCCTCCTACGAGCAGTACTTC.

V and J are TRBV30 and TRBJ2-2; D not certain. V was trimmed by 2 bases and J by 8 bases, leaving 9 bases between them. The CDR3 is 12 amino acids. The germline gives CDR1 GTSNPN, CDR2 SVGIG (reference sequence). CDR3 protein: CAWSPLLGELFF. In DNA, the CDR3 is TGTGCCTGGAGTCCCCTCTTGGGGGAGCTGTTTTTT. Variable domain in full (rest from reference TRBV30 and TRBJ2-2): SQTIHQWPATLVQPVGSPLSLECTVEGTSNPNLYWYRQAAGRGLQLLFYSVGIGQISSEVPQNLSASRPQDRQFILSSKKLLLSDSGFYLCAWSPLLGELFFGEGSRLTVL.

The rearrangement links TRBV2 to TRBJ2-3, with a tentative D call TRBD1 (6 bases). V gave up 5 bases and J gave up 2 bases, with 26 bases separating them. The CDR3 consists of 19 residues. Germline CDR1 and CDR2: SNHLY and FYNNEI. CDR3 DNA: TGTGCCAGCAGTAGGACATCTCTTCGATCGGGACAAATCACAGATACGCAGTATTTT. Its protein product is CASSRTSLRSGQITDTQYF.

The chain couples TRBV6-1 to TRBJ1-6; a possible D gene is TRBD1 (5 bases). The V end lost 2 bases, the J end lost 7 bases, and 18 bases lay between the germline ends. The CDR3 is 17 amino acids. Per the germline V gene, CDR1 is MNHNS and CDR2 is SASEGT. The chain's CDR3 is CASSEIVWGVGNSPLHF. CDR3 sequence (DNA): TGTGCCAGCAGTGAAATCGTGTGGGGGGTAGGCAATTCACCCCTCCACTTT.

This clone has a handful of counts. The rearrangement uses TRBV11-2 and TRBJ2-3, with D perhaps assigned TRBD1 or TRBD2 (5 bases each). The V end lost 3 bases, the J end lost 2 bases, and 12 bases lay between the germline ends. CDR1 is SGHAT, CDR2 FQNNGV, per germline. The CDR3 is 15 amino acids. The CDR3 region has the DNA TGTGCCAGCAGCTTCCAGGGAGCTAACACAGATACGCAGTATTTT. Translating gives CASSFQGANTDTQYF. Variable domain in full (rest from reference TRBV11-2 and TRBJ2-3): EAGVAQSPRYKIIEKRQSVAFWCNPISGHATLYWYQQILGQGPKLLIQFQNNGVVDDSQLPKDRFSAERLKGVDSTLKIQPAKLEDSAVYLCASSFQGANTDTQYFGPGTRLTVL.

The J gene is TRBJ1-2, the V gene TRBV30; TRBD1 is a possible D gene (5 bases). The V end was cut by 0 bases, the J end by 7 bases, with 24 bases between. Germline V gives CDR1 GTSNPN, CDR2 SVGIG (reference sequence). This CDR3 region has 17 residues. CDR3 coding DNA: TGTGCCTGGAGTGTGGTAATGTGGACAAGGCTTTCGGGTGGCTACACCTTC. Residues: CAWSVVMWTRLSGGYTF.

The chain has TRBV11-1 and TRBJ2-3; 13 nucleotides agree with TRBD2. This CDR3 contains 16 residues. Losses at the gene ends were 5 bases for V and 1 base for J; bases not matched to a gene: 3. Germline V lookup: CDR1 SGHAT, CDR2 FQDESV (reference sequence). The DNA for the CDR3 is TGTGCCAGCAGCCAAGGACTAGCGGGGGGCACAGATACGCAGTATTTT. Its translation: CASSQGLAGGTDTQYF.

The chain uses TRBV2 and TRBJ1-5; no clear D. CDR3 length equals 13 residues. Germline values: CDR1 SNHLY, CDR2 FYNNEI. Trimming removed 7 bases from V and 6 bases from J, with 13 bases in between. The CDR3 coding sequence is TGTGCCAGCAATGACGACCTCAGTCAGCCCCAGCATTTT. Translated, it gives CASNDDLSQPQHF.

This chain joins TRBV12-5 and TRBJ1-2; a weak D match, TRBD1 (5 bases). V gave up 0 bases and J gave up 8 bases, with 10 bases separating them. Germline CDR1 and CDR2: LGHNT and FRNRAP. This CDR3 has 13 amino acids. The CDR3 sequence is CASGLVEGRGYTF. In nucleotides, the CDR3 is TGTGCTAGTGGTTTGGTAGAGGGACGAGGCTACACCTTC.

The chain has TRBV12-3 or TRBV12-4 and TRBJ1-4; 9 nucleotides line up with TRBD1. There are 13 residues in the CDR3. After removal of 6 bases from V and 14 bases from J, the junction contained 10 bases not matched to a gene. CDR3 region: CASSRGQGLSLFF. The CDR3 DNA sequence: TGTGCCAGCAGCCGAGGACAGGGGCTTTCGCTGTTTTTT.